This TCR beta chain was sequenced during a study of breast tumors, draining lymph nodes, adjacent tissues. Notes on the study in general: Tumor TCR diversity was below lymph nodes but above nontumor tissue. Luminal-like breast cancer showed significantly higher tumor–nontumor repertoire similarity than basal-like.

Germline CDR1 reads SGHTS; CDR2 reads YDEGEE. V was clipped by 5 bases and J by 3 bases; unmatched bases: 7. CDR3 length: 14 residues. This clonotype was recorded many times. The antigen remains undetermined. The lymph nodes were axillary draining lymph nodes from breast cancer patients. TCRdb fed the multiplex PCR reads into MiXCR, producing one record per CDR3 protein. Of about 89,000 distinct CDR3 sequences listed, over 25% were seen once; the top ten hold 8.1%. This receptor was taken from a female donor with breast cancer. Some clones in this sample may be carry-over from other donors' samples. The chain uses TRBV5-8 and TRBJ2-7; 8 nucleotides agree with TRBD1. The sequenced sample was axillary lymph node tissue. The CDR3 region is CASSYRQGSYEQYF. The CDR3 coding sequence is TGTGCCAGCAGTTACCGACAGGGGAGCTACGAGCAGTACTTC.